These T cell receptor beta chains were read from a single sample in a study of T cells in Graves' hyperthyroidism and ophthalmopathy. TCRdb fed the multiplex PCR reads into MiXCR, producing one record per CDR3 protein. The top ten clones hold approximately 15% of a sample with fewer than 600,000 distinct CDR3 sequences, 12% to 15% of them seen once. The specimen sequenced was blood. These receptors were taken from a woman between 40 and 50 years old with Graves' hyperthyroidism. Each CDR3 is given with its conserved first and last residue. The D gene is left open where the match is weak. The size of a clone is reported for some rows only, either as once, few or many, or as a class for expanded clones.

>TRBJ1-5|TRBV19|-|-
CASSPEKGRGQPQHF
TGTGCCAGTAGCCCGGAAAAGGGGCGGGGTCAGCCCCAGCATTTT
>TRBJ2-3|TRBV28|-|many
CASSPDGKADTQYF
TGTGCCAGCAGTCCCGACGGGAAGGCAGATACGCAGTATTTT
>TRBJ2-7|TRBV20-1|-|many
CSVRRGNIDEQYF
TGCAGTGTGCGCCGGGGGAATATCGACGAGCAGTACTTC
>TRBJ2-1|TRBV5-1|TRBD2|many
CASSLETSGIYEQFF
TGCGCCAGCAGCTTAGAGACTAGCGGGATCTATGAGCAGTTCTTC
>TRBJ2-3|TRBV6-1|TRBD2|many
CASSPWEGPDTQYF
TGTGCCAGCAGTCCCTGGGAGGGTCCAGATACGCAGTATTTT
>TRBJ2-7|TRBV20-1|TRBD1|few
CSVGQSLGEQYF
TGCAGTGTGGGACAGTCCCTAGGCGAGCAGTACTTC
>TRBJ1-5|TRBV6-1|-|few
CATIGVGGLKSQPQHF
TGTGCCACCATCGGGGTCGGGGGGCTAAAAAGTCAGCCCCAGCATTTT
>TRBJ2-3|TRBV5-1|-|many
CASSLAVLTSTDTQYF
TGCGCCAGCAGCTTGGCTGTTCTGACTAGCACAGATACGCAGTATTTT
>TRBJ2-5|TRBV28|-|many
CASSLRVGEETQYF
TGTGCCAGCAGTTTAAGGGTTGGGGAAGAGACCCAGTACTTC
>TRBJ2-3|TRBV20-1|TRBD2|many
CSARGMNFRTSGTDTQYF
TGCAGTGCTAGAGGGATGAATTTTAGGACTAGCGGAACAGATACGCAGTATTTT
>TRBJ2-2|TRBV19|TRBD2|once
CATMGLAGGTGELFF
TGTGCCACCATGGGACTAGCGGGAGGCACCGGGGAGCTGTTTTTT
>TRBJ1-2|TRBV12-3/TRBV12-4|TRBD1|-
CASSTGTGVNGYTF
TGTGCCAGCAGTACCGGGACAGGGGTTAATGGCTACACCTTC
>TRBJ2-5|TRBV12-3/TRBV12-4|-|many
CASSQGGFQYF
TGTGCCAGCAGCCAAGGGGGGTTTCAGTACTTC
>TRBJ2-5|TRBV20-1|-|many
CSAVIPGHQETQYF
TGCAGTGCTGTAATACCGGGGCATCAAGAGACCCAGTACTTC
>TRBJ2-7|TRBV11-3|-|many
CASSLTFSGYSYEQYF
TGTGCCAGCAGCTTAACGTTTAGCGGCTACTCCTACGAGCAGTACTTC
>TRBJ1-1|TRBV16|-|-
CASSQKVAGESEAFF
TGTGCCAGCAGCCAAAAAGTTGCAGGGGAGAGTGAAGCTTTCTTT
>TRBJ2-7|TRBV7-8|TRBD2|-
CASSSYSGIQPYEQYF
TGTGCCAGCAGCTCTTATAGCGGGATTCAACCCTACGAGCAGTACTTC
>TRBJ1-4|TRBV28|-|many
CATLGGENRVLFF
TGTGCCACCCTCGGAGGGGAAAACAGGGTACTGTTTTTT
>TRBJ1-4|TRBV28|-|-
CASSPDKFNEKLFF
TGTGCCAGCAGCCCGGACAAATTTAATGAAAAACTGTTTTTT
>TRBJ2-2|TRBV11-2|TRBD2|many
CASSIDWGGNTGELFF
TGTGCCAGCAGCATAGATTGGGGGGGAAACACCGGGGAGCTGTTTTTT
>TRBJ2-6|TRBV4-1|TRBD2|few
CASSQGLVPRANVLTF
TGCGCCAGCAGCCAGGGACTAGTCCCCCGGGCCAACGTCCTGACTTTC
>TRBJ2-7|TRBV28|TRBD2|many
CASSVRTSGGMYEQYF
TGTGCCAGCAGTGTGCGAACTAGCGGGGGGATGTACGAGCAGTACTTC
>TRBJ1-5|TRBV2|-|-
CASSAGHGDQPQHF
TGTGCCAGCAGCGCGGGACACGGTGATCAGCCCCAGCATTTT
>TRBJ2-7|TRBV3-1|TRBD2|many
CASSQGSGTEQYF
TGTGCCAGCAGCCAGGGTAGCGGGACCGAGCAGTACTTC
>TRBJ2-7|TRBV18|-|many
CASSPRIQTEGLQYF
TGTGCCAGCTCGCCACGAATTCAGACTGAGGGCTTGCAGTACTTC
>TRBJ2-7|TRBV2|-|many
CASSAELGHYEQYF
TGTGCCAGCAGTGCGGAGTTGGGCCACTACGAGCAGTACTTC
>TRBJ1-5|TRBV28|TRBD1|many
CASRPGTGGRQPQHF
TGTGCCAGCAGACCCGGGACAGGGGGCCGTCAGCCCCAGCATTTT
>TRBJ1-1|TRBV5-5|-|many
CASSLEGVYGEAFF
TGTGCCAGCAGCTTGGAAGGGGTATACGGTGAAGCTTTCTTT
>TRBJ2-7|TRBV4-1|TRBD2|-
CASSQGPGTSGMRTYEQYF
TGCGCCAGCAGCCAAGGCCCCGGGACTAGCGGGATGAGAACCTACGAGCAGTACTTC
>TRBJ2-7|TRBV6-1|-|few
CASTERAGLYEQYF
TGTGCCAGCACGGAGAGGGCAGGGCTCTACGAGCAGTACTTC
>TRBJ1-1|TRBV3-1|-|-
CASSRITGTLNTEAFF
TGTGCCAGCAGCAGAATCACCGGGACGTTGAACACTGAAGCTTTCTTT
>TRBJ2-7|TRBV5-1|-|many
CASSFSRDAYEQYF
TGCGCCAGCAGCTTCTCCAGGGATGCCTACGAGCAGTACTTC
>TRBJ1-5|TRBV12-3/TRBV12-4|TRBD1|many
CASSLGTGTYSNQPQHF
TGTGCCAGCAGTTTGGGGACAGGGACCTATAGCAATCAGCCCCAGCATTTT
>TRBJ1-5|TRBV28|-|many
CASSSIYSNQPQHF
TGTGCCAGCAGTTCCATATATAGCAATCAGCCCCAGCATTTT
>TRBJ1-1|TRBV20-1|-|many
CSARGGGRNTEAFF
TGCAGTGCTAGGGGGGGCGGGAGGAACACTGAAGCTTTCTTT
>TRBJ2-5|TRBV20-1|-|many
CSAIGSQETQYF
TGCAGTGCTATTGGATCTCAAGAGACCCAGTACTTC
>TRBJ2-1|TRBV27|TRBD1|many
CASSPRQGERHNEQFF
TGTGCCAGCAGTCCTCGACAGGGGGAGAGGCACAATGAGCAGTTCTTC
>TRBJ2-7|TRBV2|TRBD2|many
CASRLADPYEQYF
TGTGCCAGCAGGCTAGCGGACCCCTACGAGCAGTACTTC
>TRBJ1-4|TRBV6-2/TRBV6-3|-|few
CASSTLMKNCFF
-
>TRBJ2-1|TRBV5-5|-|-
CASSLEFTGFKFF
TGTGCCAGCAGCCTTGAGTTTACAGGGTTTAAGTTCTTC